These 32 T cell receptor beta chains were all obtained from the same sample, sequenced in a study of blood T cell repertoires in COVID-19. Using immunoSEQ multiplex PCR, the repertoire was profiled, and TCRdb retains in-frame clones only, with some absent. This sample has 200,000 to 300,000 clones, with more than 80% found just once. The sequenced sample was peripheral blood. The receptors stem from a woman aged 80 or over with COVID-19, enrolled during active disease.

This clone has just a few counts. This rearrangement joins TRBV29-1 to TRBJ1-1, with TRBD1 as a possible D gene (5 bases). In germline, CDR1 is SQVTM, CDR2 ANQGSEA. V lost 5 bases and J lost 2, with 15 bases in between. The CDR3 sequence is 14 residues long. The CDR3 nucleotides read TGCAGCGTTTCAGGGCAGCTTTTCAACACTGAAGCTTTCTTT. Translating it yields CSVSGQLFNTEAFF.

V usage is TRBV7-2 and J usage is TRBJ2-3, with D possibly matching TRBD2 (5 bases). The CDR3 loop spans 13 amino acids. Germline V gene data show CDR1 as SGHTA and CDR2 as FQGNSA. V was pared by 4 bases and J by 2 bases, with 7 bases between. CDR3 loop: CASSSGDTDTQYF. As DNA, the CDR3 is TGTGCCAGCAGCTCCGGGGACACAGATACGCAGTATTTT.

CDR3 sequence: CASSVGPAGGSGEQFF. For the CDR3, the DNA is TGTGCCAGCAGCGTAGGCCCAGCGGGGGGCTCTGGTGAGCAGTTCTTC. The chain combines TRBV9 with TRBJ2-1; 9 bases match TRBD2. The germline V gene has CDR1 SGDLS and CDR2 YYNGEE. The length of the CDR3 is 16 residues. V shed 0 bases, J shed 9 bases, and the junction held 10 bases outside the gene matches.

The chain recombines TRBV6-5 with TRBJ2-7; D uncertain. Per the germline V gene, CDR1 is MNHEY and CDR2 is SVGAGI. Trimming shortened V by 6 bases and J by 0 bases, and 9 bases separated the two germline ends. The CDR3 is made up of 13 amino acids. DNA of the CDR3: TGTGCCAGCAGGGGCGAGAGCTCCTACGAGCAGTACTTC. Protein sequence: CASRGESSYEQYF.

The genes are TRBV12-3 or TRBV12-4 and TRBJ2-7; D is unclear. This CDR3 is built from 13 residues. The germline V and J ends were trimmed by 3 bases and 6 bases, with 12 bases remaining between them. CDR3 protein: CASSFVETGEQYF. CDR3 in DNA: TGTGCCAGCAGTTTTGTGGAAACGGGCGAGCAGTACTTC.

This clone has only one observation. The CDR3: CASSSRGNGGLMQYF. The CDR3 DNA sequence: TGTGCCAGCAGCTCCCGGGGGAACGGGGGGCTTATGCAGTATTTT. The chain carries TRBV5-5 and TRBJ2-3; TRBD2 might be the D (7 bases). V gave up 3 bases and J gave up 11 bases, with 22 bases separating them. This CDR3 has 15 amino acids. Germline assignment: CDR1 SGHKS and CDR2 YYEKEE (reference sequence). The full variable domain, its missing parts supplied by reference TRBV5-5 and TRBJ2-3, is DAGVTQSPTHLIKTRGQQVTLRCSPISGHKSVSWYQQVLGQGPQFIFQYYEKEERGRGNFPDRFSARQFPNYSSELNVNALLLGDSALYLCASSSRGNGGLMQYFGPGTRLTVL.

V and J are TRBV6-5 and TRBJ2-3; tentative D call: TRBD1 (5 bases). The CDR3 runs to 15 residues. Per germline, CDR1 MNHEY and CDR2 SVGAGI. V was shortened by 1 base and J by 2 bases, with 10 bases between the two germline ends. The CDR3 protein is CASSYFLGATDTQYF. The CDR3 DNA follows: TGTGCCAGCAGTTACTTTCTAGGGGCCACAGATACGCAGTATTTT.

The chain recombines TRBV30 with TRBJ1-4, with 9 bases fitting TRBD1. Germline V gene data show CDR1 as GTSNPN and CDR2 as SVGIG (reference sequence). The CDR3 runs 13 residues. Trimming cost V 3 bases and J 6 bases; bases outside gene matches: 2. The CDR3 DNA sequence: TGTGCCTGGAGGGGGACAGGGTATGAAAAACTGTTTTTT. This encodes CAWRGTGYEKLFF. Variable domain in full (rest from reference TRBV30 and TRBJ1-4): SQTIHQWPATLVQPVGSPLSLECTVEGTSNPNLYWYRQAAGRGLQLLFYSVGIGQISSEVPQNLSASRPQDRQFILSSKKLLLSDSGFYLCAWRGTGYEKLFFGSGTQLSVL.

This clone showed up just a few times. The chain has TRBV5-6 and TRBJ2-7, with TRBD2 as a possible D gene (6 bases). Trimming shortened V by 4 bases and J by 6 bases, and 17 bases separated the two germline ends. This CDR3 spans 14 amino acids. Per germline, CDR1 SGHDT and CDR2 YYEEEE. CDR3 bases: TGTGCCAGCAGCCCCTTGCCGGGGACTCCCGAGCAGTACTTC. Translation: CASSPLPGTPEQYF.

This clone was counted a few times. V and J are TRBV11-2 and TRBJ1-1; D gene uncertain. V was clipped by 5 bases and J by 11 bases, with 15 bases between them. Germline V CDR1 and CDR2: SGHAT, FQNNGV. CDR3 length: 12 amino acids. CDR3: CASSHNAGYAFF. CDR3 coding DNA: TGTGCCAGCAGCCATAATGCGGGGTACGCTTTCTTT.

The V gene is TRBV5-4, the J gene TRBJ1-2; TRBD1 is a possible D gene (5 bases). The germline CDR1 and CDR2 sequences are SGHNT and YYREEE (reference sequence). Trimming stripped 1 base from V and 5 bases from J, with 12 bases between. The CDR3 runs to 14 residues. The CDR3 region has the DNA TGTGCCAGCAGCTTGATGGGCAGGGAATATGGCTACACCTTC. Its translation: CASSLMGREYGYTF. The full variable domain, completed using reference TRBV5-4 and TRBJ1-2, is ETGVTQSPTHLIKTRGQQVTLRCSSQSGHNTVSWYQQALGQGPQFIFQYYREEENGRGNFPPRFSGLQFPNYSSELNVNALELDDSALYLCASSLMGREYGYTFGSGTRLTVV.

The gene calls are TRBV5-1 and TRBJ2-2; TRBD2 matches 7 bases. V was pared by 6 bases and J by 2 bases, with 10 bases of the junction left unmatched. CDR1 SGHRS and CDR2 YFSETQ come from the germline V gene. CDR3 length equals 16 residues. DNA for the CDR3: TGCGCCAGCAACCCAAAAAGCGGGACTAACACCGGGGAGCTGTTTTTT. This codes for CASNPKSGTNTGELFF.

The V call is TRBV6-1, the J call TRBJ2-7; a possible D gene is TRBD1 (8 bases). Germline assignment: CDR1 MNHNS and CDR2 SASEGT. V gave up 2 bases and J gave up 9 bases, with 14 bases separating them. CDR3 length equals 13 residues. CDR3 protein: CASSERTGRAQYF. The CDR3 bases are TGTGCCAGCAGTGAACGGACAGGGAGGGCGCAGTACTTC.

The gene calls are TRBV29-1 and TRBJ2-1; 7 bases are shared with TRBD2. Trimming cost V 4 bases and J 0 bases; bases outside gene matches: 3. CDR3 length: 14 amino acids. Per germline, CDR1 SQVTM and CDR2 ANQGSEA. The CDR3: CSVVRGFSYNEQFF. CDR3 sequence (DNA): TGCAGCGTTGTGCGGGGGTTCTCCTACAATGAGCAGTTCTTC.

The chain combines TRBV7-3 with TRBJ1-1; D is uncertain. The CDR3 is 15 residues long. Trimming removed 5 bases at V and 3 bases at J, with 16 bases between. Germline CDR1 reads SGHTA; CDR2 reads FQGTGA. The CDR3 region is CASSLTPGLDTEAFF. The CDR3 DNA is TGTGCCAGCAGCCTCACCCCGGGGTTGGACACTGAAGCTTTCTTT.

The gene calls are TRBV2 and TRBJ2-2; D gene ambiguous. This CDR3 has 14 amino acids. CDR1 is SNHLY and CDR2 is FYNNEI in the germline V gene. V lost 1 base and J 1 base, leaving 4 bases between the germline ends. The CDR3 spells CASSEGQNTGELFF. The CDR3 coding sequence is TGTGCCAGCAGTGAAGGACAGAACACCGGGGAGCTGTTTTTT.

This chain joins TRBV6-5 and TRBJ2-7, with D possibly TRBD1 on 6 matching bases. The CDR3 is 15 amino acids. The V gene's germline CDR1 is MNHEY and CDR2 SVGAGI. The ends were cut back, 6 bases at V and 3 bases at J, with 18 bases in the middle. The CDR3 is CASSPRAEGDYEQYF. DNA for the CDR3: TGTGCCAGCAGCCCACGCGCCGAGGGGGACTACGAGCAGTACTTC.

The rearrangement links TRBV7-6 to TRBJ2-7; 12 bases match TRBD1. The CDR3 contains 16 residues. Germline V gene sequence: CDR1 SGHVS, CDR2 FNYEAQ. J gave up 0 bases and V 4 bases, and 4 bases lay outside the gene matches. CDR3 protein: CASSSGTGGVSYEQYF. In DNA form, the CDR3 reads TGTGCCAGCAGCTCCGGGACAGGGGGCGTCTCCTACGAGCAGTACTTC.

CDR3 loop: CASSEVWTKGTNEKLFF. In nucleotides, the CDR3 is TGTGCCAGCAGTGAGGTCTGGACCAAGGGGACTAATGAAAAACTGTTTTTT. This chain connects TRBV2 to TRBJ1-4; D may be TRBD1 (5 bases). The CDR3 length is 17 residues. Per germline, CDR1 SNHLY and CDR2 FYNNEI. Trimming pared 3 bases from V and 2 bases from J, leaving 16 bases between.

This sequence joins TRBV28 and TRBJ2-7; 9 bases map to TRBD2. This CDR3 is 14 amino acids long. Germline assignment: CDR1 MDHEN and CDR2 SYDVKM. Losses at the gene ends were 10 bases for V and 2 bases for J; bases not matched to a gene: 9. The CDR3 reads CATLLTSGTYEQYF. The CDR3 DNA reads TGTGCCACCCTTCTGACTAGCGGCACCTACGAGCAGTACTTC.

The chain is built from TRBV28 and TRBJ1-2, with D unclear. V shed 8 bases and J shed 5 bases, with 12 bases lying between them. Germline CDR1 reads MDHEN; CDR2 reads SYDVKM. The CDR3 is 12 amino acids. The CDR3 sequence: CASGGAAYGYTF. The CDR3 DNA sequence: TGTGCCAGCGGTGGAGCAGCGTATGGCTACACCTTC.

The V and J genes are TRBV7-9 and TRBJ1-1; TRBD1 might be the D (6 bases). V shed 2 bases and J shed 1 base, with 11 bases lying between them. Per germline, CDR1 SEHNR and CDR2 FQNEAQ (reference sequence). The CDR3 is 15 residues long. The CDR3 sequence is CASSLFGQKNTEAFF. As DNA, the CDR3 is TGTGCCAGCAGCTTATTTGGACAGAAGAACACTGAAGCTTTCTTT.

This clone was observed at least ten times. The CDR3 region is CASRRGGWNEQFF. The CDR3 nucleotides are TGTGCCAGCAGACGGGGGGGCTGGAATGAGCAGTTCTTC. The chain couples TRBV11-2 to TRBJ2-1; 8 bases are a match to TRBD2. This CDR3 has 13 residues. CDR1 is SGHAT and CDR2 is FQNNGV in the germline V gene. Trimming took 6 bases from V and 7 from J; bases not matched to a gene: 5. The whole variable domain, remainder taken from reference TRBV11-2 and TRBJ2-1, is EAGVAQSPRYKIIEKRQSVAFWCNPISGHATLYWYQQILGQGPKLLIQFQNNGVVDDSQLPKDRFSAERLKGVDSTLKIQPAKLEDSAVYLCASRRGGWNEQFFGPGTRLTVL.

This chain links TRBV3-1 (or the pseudogene TRBV3-2) with TRBJ1-2; D unresolved. This CDR3 has 13 amino acids. Trimming left V 9 bases short and J 0 bases short, with 11 bases between. Germline V gene sequence: CDR1 LGHDT, CDR2 YNNKEL (reference sequence). The CDR3: CASREGTNYGYTF. The CDR3 DNA reads as TGTGCCAGTAGGGAGGGAACTAACTATGGCTACACCTTC.

This clone showed up just once. The chain uses TRBV5-1 and TRBJ2-1; 9 bases agree with TRBD1. J gave up 0 bases and V 5 bases, and 3 bases lay outside the gene matches. This CDR3 is 15 amino acids long. The germline gives CDR1 SGHRS, CDR2 YFSETQ. The CDR3 nucleotides are TGCGCCAGCAGATTGACAGGGGGCTCCTACAATGAGCAGTTCTTC. Translation: CASRLTGGSYNEQFF.

The chain recombines TRBV11-1 with TRBJ2-1, with 7 bases lining up with TRBD2. This CDR3 spans 14 amino acids. Trimming at V came to 6 bases and at J to 8 bases, leaving 10 bases not matched to a gene. Germline V lookup: CDR1 SGHAT, CDR2 FQDESV (reference sequence). The DNA of the CDR3 is TGTGCCAGCAGAAGTGGCGGGAGCTCCTATGAGCAGTTCTTC. Residues: CASRSGGSSYEQFF. The whole variable domain, filled in from reference TRBV11-1 and TRBJ2-1, reads EAEVAQSPRYKITEKSQAVAFWCDPISGHATLYWYRQILGQGPELLVQFQDESVVDDSQLPKDRFSAERLKGVDSTLKIQPAELGDSAMYLCASRSGGSSYEQFFGPGTRLTVL.

This rearrangement joins TRBV6-5 to TRBJ1-1; 10 nucleotides align to TRBD1. The CDR3 sequence is 13 residues long. After removal of 7 bases from V and 8 bases from J, the junction contained 7 bases not matched to a gene. Germline V gene data show CDR1 as MNHEY and CDR2 as SVGAGI. Here the CDR3 reads CASTMTGGLEAFF. The CDR3 nucleotides read TGTGCCAGCACGATGACAGGGGGCTTGGAAGCTTTCTTT.

V is TRBV11-2 and J is TRBJ2-3, with TRBD1 identical over 9 bases. J was trimmed by 6 bases and V by 4 bases; bases with no gene match: 2. The germline V gene encodes CDR1 SGHAT and CDR2 FQNNGV. The CDR3 consists of 13 residues. In nucleotides, the CDR3 is TGTGCCAGCAGCTCAGACAGGGGGGATACGCAGTATTTT. Amino acid sequence: CASSSDRGDTQYF.

This clone was seen more than once but under ten times. The chain has TRBV4-2 and TRBJ2-7; TRBD1 aligns across 7 bases. The CDR3 is 17 amino acids. The V gene end was trimmed by 0 bases and the J gene end by 3 bases; junction bases not matched to a gene: 11. Germline V gives CDR1 LGHNA, CDR2 YNFKEQ. The CDR3 sequence is CASSQDSIQDRVYEQYF. The CDR3 DNA sequence: TGTGCCAGCAGCCAAGACTCTATCCAAGACAGGGTCTACGAGCAGTACTTC.

This clone has a handful of counts. This rearrangement joins TRBV27 to TRBJ1-5; D perhaps matches TRBD1 (6 bases). The CDR3 runs to 15 residues. The V gene's germline CDR1 is MNHEY and CDR2 SMNVEV (reference sequence). Trimming took 6 bases from V and 3 from J, leaving 15 bases between them. The CDR3 is CASSKDRTSNQPQHF. The DNA for the CDR3 is TGTGCCAGCAGCAAAGACAGGACCTCCAATCAGCCCCAGCATTTT.

V and J are TRBV5-1 and TRBJ2-2; tentatively, D is TRBD1 (6 bases). This CDR3 is 14 amino acids long. The V gene lost 0 bases and the J gene lost 5 bases, with 8 bases spanning the gap. CDR1 and CDR2 (germline): SGHRS, YFSETQ. CDR3 sequence: CASSLVTGTGELFF. Here the CDR3 DNA reads TGCGCCAGCAGCTTGGTTACAGGGACCGGGGAGCTGTTTTTT.

The genes are TRBV27 and TRBJ2-5; 12 bases fit TRBD1. The germline V gene encodes CDR1 MNHEY and CDR2 SMNVEV (reference sequence). This CDR3 region has 16 residues. Losses at the gene ends were 8 bases for V and 6 bases for J; bases not matched to a gene: 13. CDR3 loop: CASPSPGQGALKTQYF. The CDR3 DNA reads as TGTGCCAGCCCTTCACCGGGACAGGGGGCTTTGAAGACCCAGTACTTC.